In its sample, the clone carrying this T cell receptor (beta chain) was seen many times. The V gene lost 0 bases and the J gene lost 5 bases, with 11 bases spanning the gap. Germline CDR1 DFQATT, CDR2 SNEGSKA (reference sequence). The CDR3 contains 15 residues. This entry comes from a study of regulatory T cells in long-lasting Graves disease. Study in general: Graves' patients, diagnosed recently, had received antithyroid drugs under 3 months.

The time point is: newly diagnosed GD, antithyroid drugs for less than 3 months. From PBMCs, RNA was extracted and then used to make the TCR library. Sequencing libraries for TCR beta were prepared with iRepertoire HTBI primers and Arm-PCR of CDR3 regions. TCRdb reanalysed the multiplex PCR reads using MiXCR and keeps one entry per CDR3 protein. The data contain 350,000 to 500,000 distinct CDR3 sequences, about a sixth of them singletons. The same data also contributed to another study, on T cells in Graves' hyperthyroidism and ophthalmopathy. That paper notes: Among thyroid clonotypes expanded above 0.001, most also appeared in blood.

The clonotype was recovered from a woman in her 30s with Graves disease. This specimen consisted of peripheral blood mononuclear cells (PBMCs), obtained at new diagnosis, from a patient treated with antithyroid drugs. The chain combines TRBV20-1 with TRBJ1-6; D ambiguous. CDR3 loop: CSAREGGFNNSPLHF. The CDR3 nucleotides read TGCAGTGCTAGAGAGGGAGGCTTCAATAATTCACCCCTCCACTTT.